The 17 T cell receptor beta chains given below trace back to one sample, sequenced in a study of shared T cell receptors in the human thymus. Clones were read by immunoSEQ multiplex PCR, and TCRdb kept only the in-frame ones, dropping some. Seen here are hundreds of thousands of clones, about 87% observed once, and the top ten hold roughly 0.0086%. The same sample was also studied in work on human thymus T cells.

The specimen sequenced was thymocytes. These receptors came from a boy younger than two with a congenital heart defect.

This chain joins TRBV4-1 and TRBJ2-7; TRBD1 agrees at 9 bases. The CDR3 length is 14 residues. V was pared by 2 bases and J by 5 bases, with 4 bases of the junction left unmatched. Germline CDR1 and CDR2: MGHRA and YSYEKL. The CDR3 coding sequence is TGCGCCAGCAGCCAAAGGGACAGGGCCAACGAGCAGTACTTC. Translating it yields CASSQRDRANEQYF.

The chain is built from TRBV6-4 and TRBJ1-2; possibly TRBD1 for D (5 bases). The CDR3 is 11 amino acids. V was pared by 10 bases and J by 7 bases, with 13 bases between. CDR1 and CDR2 from the germline V gene are MRHNA and SNTAGT. This CDR3 is CATLGPTGYTF. In nucleotides, the CDR3 is TGTGCCACCCTGGGGCCAACTGGCTACACCTTC.

This chain uses TRBV19 with TRBJ1-1; D is perhaps TRBD1 (6 bases). Trimming cost V 5 bases and J 6 bases, with 16 bases left between them. Looked up from germline, CDR1 is LNHDA and CDR2 is SQIVND (reference sequence). This CDR3 has 14 residues. CDR3 region: CASSSTGKFSEAFF. CDR3 nucleotide sequence: TGTGCCAGTAGTTCCACAGGGAAATTTTCTGAAGCTTTCTTT.

The V call is TRBV27, the J call TRBJ1-6; D is uncertain. Germline CDR1 and CDR2: MNHEY and SMNVEV (reference sequence). The CDR3 has 17 residues. Trimming removed 5 bases at V and 0 bases at J, with 14 bases between. CDR3 protein: CASSVLLTSSYNSPLHF. Here the CDR3 DNA reads TGTGCCAGCAGTGTCCTCCTCACGAGCTCCTATAATTCACCCCTCCACTTT.

V is TRBV10-3 and J is TRBJ2-7, with 8 nucleotides matching TRBD1. With V trimmed by 6 bases and J by 3 bases, 1 base remained unmatched. The CDR3 extends over 12 amino acids. CDR1 ENHRY and CDR2 SYGVKD come from the germline V gene. This CDR3 is CAIRGQVYEQYF. The CDR3 DNA is TGTGCCATCAGGGGACAGGTCTACGAGCAGTACTTC.

V and J are TRBV5-1 and TRBJ2-3; 7 bases are a match to TRBD2. Trimming cost V 4 bases and J 3 bases; bases outside gene matches: 11. From germline, CDR1 is SGHRS and CDR2 YFSETQ. This CDR3 has 16 amino acids. Here the CDR3 reads CASSRTSAAITDTQYF. The CDR3 region has the DNA TGCGCCAGCAGCAGAACTAGCGCGGCTATAACAGATACGCAGTATTTT.

The rearrangement joins TRBV7-9 to TRBJ1-5; unclear D gene. Trimming took off 4 bases at V and 6 bases at J, with 10 bases between the two ends. Per the germline V gene, CDR1 is SEHNR and CDR2 is FQNEAQ (reference sequence). This CDR3 is built from 13 residues. CDR3: CASSYLSFQPQHF. The CDR3, as DNA: TGTGCCAGCAGCTATCTGTCTTTTCAGCCCCAGCATTTT.

This chain's CDR3 is CASSESGMGQPQHF. The CDR3 bases are TGTGCCAGCAGTGAATCAGGGATGGGTCAGCCCCAGCATTTT. The rearrangement uses TRBV6-1 and TRBJ1-5; a weak D match, TRBD1 (5 bases). Germline CDR1 reads MNHNS; CDR2 reads SASEGT. V lost 2 bases and J 6 bases, leaving 11 bases between the germline ends. CDR3 length equals 14 residues.

The chain is built from TRBV7-9 and TRBJ2-6; TRBD1 matches at 9 bases. The CDR3 is made up of 19 amino acids. With V trimmed by 7 bases and J by 2 bases, 15 bases remained unmatched. The germline V gene has CDR1 SEHNR and CDR2 FQNEAQ (reference sequence). The CDR3 loop is CASTRDREVLSPGANVLTF. DNA of the CDR3: TGTGCCAGCACCCGGGACAGGGAAGTTTTGAGTCCTGGGGCCAACGTCCTGACTTTC.

This clone was seen a handful of times. The V gene is TRBV19, the J gene TRBJ1-5; the D is unclear. Germline CDR1 LNHDA, CDR2 SQIVND (reference sequence). The CDR3 runs to 15 residues. Between the trimmed V and J ends, which lost 2 bases and 0 bases, there was a span of 8 bases. For the CDR3, the DNA is TGTGCCAGTAGTATACCCCGGGATAGCAATCAGCCCCAGCATTTT. Translating it yields CASSIPRDSNQPQHF.

The chain employs TRBV5-1 and TRBJ2-7; D perhaps matches TRBD1 (6 bases). The germline gives CDR1 SGHRS, CDR2 YFSETQ. V lost 2 bases and J 3 bases, leaving 15 bases between the germline ends. The CDR3 is made up of 15 amino acids. CDR3 loop: CASSFIPDRGYEQYF. The CDR3 DNA is TGCGCCAGCAGCTTTATCCCGGACAGAGGCTACGAGCAGTACTTC.

The rearrangement links TRBV21-1 to TRBJ2-2; the table's TRBD2 call for D was not verified on the DNA. TRBV21-1 is a pseudogene. The CDR3 is made up of 16 amino acids. Here the CDR3 DNA reads TGTGCCAGCAGCAAAGGACTAGCGGGAGGGGGCGGGGAGCTGTTTTTT. Protein product: CASSKGLAGGGGELFF.

The V gene is TRBV6-5, the J gene TRBJ1-1; a possible D gene is TRBD1 (5 bases). The CDR3 is 14 amino acids. The germline V and J ends were trimmed by 5 bases and 0 bases, with 10 bases remaining between them. Germline CDR1 reads MNHEY; CDR2 reads SVGAGI. CDR3 in DNA: TGTGCCAGCAGTGACGACAGCCTGAACACTGAAGCTTTCTTT. It translates to CASSDDSLNTEAFF.

The V gene is TRBV15, the J gene TRBJ2-1; maybe TRBD2 (5 bases). Between the trimmed V and J ends, which lost 1 base and 1 base, there was a span of 11 bases. In germline, CDR1 is LNHNV, CDR2 YYDKDF (reference sequence). The CDR3 length is 16 residues. The CDR3 loop is CATSRGSSMSYNEQFF. The CDR3 bases are TGTGCCACCAGCAGAGGGTCTAGCATGTCCTACAATGAGCAGTTCTTC.

V gene TRBV7-2 combines with J gene TRBJ1-2, with D possibly matching TRBD1 (5 bases). The CDR3 is 13 residues long. Trimming removed 5 bases from V and 6 bases from J, with 13 bases in between. Germline V gives CDR1 SGHTA, CDR2 FQGNSA. CDR3: CASSAQGFNGYTF. The CDR3, as DNA: TGTGCCAGCAGCGCGCAGGGTTTTAATGGCTACACCTTC.

The rearrangement uses TRBV4-3 and TRBJ2-1; D unclear. CDR3 size: 14 residues. V was shortened by 0 bases and J by 4 bases, with 7 bases between the two germline ends. In germline, CDR1 is LGHNA, CDR2 YSLEER. CDR3 sequence reads: CASSQDPTYNEQFF. Here the CDR3 DNA reads TGCGCCAGCAGCCAAGATCCAACTTACAATGAGCAGTTCTTC.

This clone appeared once. The chain recombines TRBV7-9 with TRBJ1-3, with TRBD1 identical over 7 bases. The germline V gene has CDR1 SEHNR and CDR2 FQNEAQ (reference sequence). CDR3 size: 17 residues. Trimming cost V 4 bases and J 4 bases; bases outside gene matches: 13. CDR3 region: CASSSNRDRADGNTIYF. For the CDR3, the DNA is TGTGCCAGCAGCTCTAATAGAGACAGGGCAGACGGAAACACCATATATTTT.